This entry lists 2 T cell receptor beta chains sequenced from one sample in a study of T cells after yellow fever vaccination. TCRdb called the 5' RACE reads again in MiXCR, with one record for every CDR3 protein. The sample includes 500,000 to 650,000 distinct CDR3 sequences, more than 9% of them seen just once. Sequenced material: PBMCs, taken on the day of the yellow fever booster vaccination. These receptors were collected from a man aged 25 to 45 who received the YFV17D yellow fever vaccine.

At least ten counts were recorded for this clonotype. V usage is TRBV11-1 and J usage is TRBJ2-1; 10 nucleotides agree with TRBD2. From germline, CDR1 is SGHAT and CDR2 FQDESV (reference sequence). This CDR3 contains 18 residues. V trimming: 4 bases; J trimming: 3 bases; junction bases outside the gene matches: 12. The CDR3 DNA reads TGTGCCAGCAGCTCGAGATCTAGCGGGAGTGAATACTACAATGAGCAGTTCTTC. Protein: CASSSRSSGSEYYNEQFF.

This chain connects TRBV29-1 to TRBJ2-7, with TRBD1 matching over 9 bases. J was trimmed by 7 bases and V by 6 bases; bases with no gene match: 13. CDR3 length equals 14 residues. Germline V gene lookup returns CDR1 SQVTM and CDR2 ANQGSEA. CDR3 in amino acids: CSVNPGTGGYEQYF. The CDR3 DNA follows: TGCAGCGTCAACCCGGGAACAGGGGGCTATGAGCAGTACTTC.